This TCR beta chain was sequenced during a study of blood T cell repertoires in COVID-19. About the research overall: The origin of the acute and convalescent COVID-19 samples was the United States, Italy and Spain. PBMCs, B-cell-depleted T cells, or T cells were the source of the cDNA or gDNA that made up the material.

The Seattle site enrolled patients during active infection and followed them longitudinally. The V gene lost 2 bases and the J gene lost 4 bases, with 11 bases spanning the gap. From germline, CDR1 is MNHEY and CDR2 SMNVEV (reference sequence). The CDR3 extends over 14 amino acids. Original processing notes: Reference gene primers were amplified, and this amplification served to estimate nucleated cell counts. Repertoires were generated with immunoSEQ multiplex PCR, while TCRdb's copy carries only in-frame clones and drops some. D and trimming come from the DNA, and the V and J calls and clone size come from that table. The table has around 140,000 clones, roughly 89% seen once.

Specimen: peripheral blood. This receptor was obtained from a man aged 25 to 45 with COVID-19, enrolled during active disease. The V gene is TRBV27, the J gene TRBJ2-5; possible D gene TRBD2, 6 bases. The chain's CDR3 is CASSLGSAGETQYF. Here the CDR3 DNA reads TGTGCCAGCAGTTTAGGGTCAGCGGGAGAGACCCAGTACTTC.